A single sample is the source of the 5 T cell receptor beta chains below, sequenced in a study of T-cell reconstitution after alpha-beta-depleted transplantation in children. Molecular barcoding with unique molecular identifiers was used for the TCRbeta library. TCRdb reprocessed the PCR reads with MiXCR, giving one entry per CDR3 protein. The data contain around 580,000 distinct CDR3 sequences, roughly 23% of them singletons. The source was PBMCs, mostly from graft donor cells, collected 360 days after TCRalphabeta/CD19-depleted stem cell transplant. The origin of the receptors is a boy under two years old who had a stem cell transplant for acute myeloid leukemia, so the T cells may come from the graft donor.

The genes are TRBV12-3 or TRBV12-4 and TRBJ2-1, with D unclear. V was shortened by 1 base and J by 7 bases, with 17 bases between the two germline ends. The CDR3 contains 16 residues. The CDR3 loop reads CASSLDSASRANEQFF. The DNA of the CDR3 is TGTGCCAGCAGTTTAGACTCGGCATCCCGGGCAAATGAGCAGTTCTTC.

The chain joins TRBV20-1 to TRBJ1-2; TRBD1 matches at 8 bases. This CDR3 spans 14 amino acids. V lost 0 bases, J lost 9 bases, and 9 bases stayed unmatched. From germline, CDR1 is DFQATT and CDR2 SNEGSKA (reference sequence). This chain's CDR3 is CSAREDRAVNSYTF. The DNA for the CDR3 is TGCAGTGCTAGAGAGGACAGGGCCGTAAATAGCTACACCTTC.

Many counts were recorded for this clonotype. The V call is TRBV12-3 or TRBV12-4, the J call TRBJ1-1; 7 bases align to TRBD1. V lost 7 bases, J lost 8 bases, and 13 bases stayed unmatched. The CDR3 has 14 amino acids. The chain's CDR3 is CASKPPRDSEEAFF. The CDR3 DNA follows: TGTGCCAGCAAACCACCGCGGGACAGTGAAGAAGCTTTCTTT.

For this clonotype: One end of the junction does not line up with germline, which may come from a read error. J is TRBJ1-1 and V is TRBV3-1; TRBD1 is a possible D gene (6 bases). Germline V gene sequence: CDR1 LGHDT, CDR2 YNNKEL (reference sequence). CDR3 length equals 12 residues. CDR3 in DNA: TGTGCCAGCTGCCAAGGGGGCACTGAAGCTTTCTTT. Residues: CASCQGGTEAFF. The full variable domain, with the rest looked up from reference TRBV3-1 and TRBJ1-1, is DTAVSQTPKYLVTQMGNDKSIKCEQNLGHDTMYWYKQDSKKFLKIMFSYNNKELIINETVPNRFSPKSPDKAHLNLHINSLELGDSAVYFCASCQGGTEAFFGQGTRLTVV.

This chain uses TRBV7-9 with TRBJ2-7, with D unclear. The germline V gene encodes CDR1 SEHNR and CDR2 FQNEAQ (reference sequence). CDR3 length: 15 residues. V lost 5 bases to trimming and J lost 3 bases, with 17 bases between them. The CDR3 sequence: CASSPAPGQNYEQYF. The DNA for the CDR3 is TGTGCCAGCAGCCCCGCCCCGGGCCAGAACTACGAGCAGTACTTC. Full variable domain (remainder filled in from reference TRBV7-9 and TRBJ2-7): DTGVSQNPRHKITKRGQNVTFRCDPISEHNRLYWYRQTLGQGPEFLTYFQNEAQLEKSRLLSDRFSAERPKGSFSTLEIQRTEQGDSAMYLCASSPAPGQNYEQYFGPGTRLTVT.